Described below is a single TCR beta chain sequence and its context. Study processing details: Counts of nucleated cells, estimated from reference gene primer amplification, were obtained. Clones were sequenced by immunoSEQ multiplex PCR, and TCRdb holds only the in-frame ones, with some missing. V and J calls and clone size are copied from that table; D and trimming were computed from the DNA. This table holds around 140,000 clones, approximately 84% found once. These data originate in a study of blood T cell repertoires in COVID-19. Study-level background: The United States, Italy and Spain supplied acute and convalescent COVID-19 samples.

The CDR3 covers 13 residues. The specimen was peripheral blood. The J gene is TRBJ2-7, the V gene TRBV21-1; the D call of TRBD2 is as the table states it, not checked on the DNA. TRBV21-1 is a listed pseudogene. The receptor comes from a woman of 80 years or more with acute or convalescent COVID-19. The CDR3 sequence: CAPGQGGTYEQYF. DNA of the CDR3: TGTGCCCCAGGGCAGGGAGGAACTTACGAGCAGTACTTC.